This is a list of T cell receptor beta chains from one sample in a study of identical twins. One entry per CDR3 protein, called by TCRdb with MiXCR from the 5' RACE reads. The sample shows roughly 700,000 distinct CDR3 sequences, over 8.5% of them seen only once. A further study also used this sample, focusing on yellow fever vaccine responses in identical twins.

Sequencing was performed on PBMCs. The receptors stem from a woman aged 18-29 years in good health. CDR3s include the opening cysteine and the closing phenylalanine or tryptophan. The order of the fields is J gene, V gene, D gene, clone size, CDR3 DNA, CDR3 protein. The D gene is left open where the match is weak. Not all rows give a size; the values are once, few, many and, for expanded clones, a class.

j_call: TRBJ2-1; v_call: TRBV30; d_call: NA; clone_size: NA; cdr3_nt: TGTGCCTATATAGCTCTAGCCGGGCAGTTCTTC; cdr3_aa: CAYIALAGQFF
j_call: TRBJ2-1; v_call: TRBV6-1; d_call: TRBD2; clone_size: few; cdr3_nt: TGTGCCAGCCAACTAGCGGGGGGGCTCTACAATGAGCAGTTCTTC; cdr3_aa: CASQLAGGLYNEQFF
j_call: TRBJ2-3; v_call: TRBV3-1; d_call: NA; clone_size: few; cdr3_nt: TGTGCCAGCAGCCCATACAGGAGCCCCACAGATACGCAGTATTTT; cdr3_aa: CASSPYRSPTDTQYF
j_call: TRBJ2-1; v_call: TRBV27; d_call: NA; clone_size: many; cdr3_nt: TGTGCCAGCAGTTTCGCCAGGATGGACAATGAGCAGTTCTTC; cdr3_aa: CASSFARMDNEQFF
j_call: TRBJ2-7; v_call: TRBV15; d_call: TRBD1; clone_size: once; cdr3_nt: TGTGCCACCAGCACCGAGACAGGGGGCGTCTACGAGCAGTACTTC; cdr3_aa: CATSTETGGVYEQYF
j_call: TRBJ2-2; v_call: TRBV15; d_call: TRBD1; clone_size: few; cdr3_nt: TGTGCCACCAGCAGAAAACAGGGGGCCGGGGAGCTGTTTTTT; cdr3_aa: CATSRKQGAGELFF
j_call: TRBJ2-7; v_call: TRBV20-1; d_call: NA; clone_size: NA; cdr3_nt: TGCAGTGCTAGAATGGTGGGCATTAGCTGGTACGAGCAGTACTTC; cdr3_aa: CSARMVGISWYEQYF
j_call: TRBJ2-1; v_call: TRBV5-1; d_call: NA; clone_size: many; cdr3_nt: TGCGCCAGCAGCTTGATTTTCGATGAGCAGTTCTTC; cdr3_aa: CASSLIFDEQFF
j_call: TRBJ2-5; v_call: TRBV27; d_call: NA; clone_size: few; cdr3_nt: TGTGCCAGCAGTTTTGGGGCCGGCCTCCAAGAGACCCAGTACTTC; cdr3_aa: CASSFGAGLQETQYF
j_call: TRBJ2-7; v_call: TRBV4-3; d_call: NA; clone_size: many; cdr3_nt: TGCGCCAGCAGCCAAGATTCAGGCAACAGCGAGCAGTACTTC; cdr3_aa: CASSQDSGNSEQYF
j_call: TRBJ1-1; v_call: TRBV14; d_call: NA; clone_size: few; cdr3_nt: TGTGCCAGCAGCCGACAGCGTTGGACTGAAGCTTTCTTT; cdr3_aa: CASSRQRWTEAFF
j_call: TRBJ1-2; v_call: TRBV29-1; d_call: NA; clone_size: NA; cdr3_nt: TGCAGCGTTGGGGCAGGGGACGGCTACACCTTC; cdr3_aa: CSVGAGDGYTF